Listed below are T cell receptor beta chains from one sample, sequenced in a study of response to subunit inactivated influenza vaccine. TCRdb re-derived calls from the RT-PCR reads in MiXCR, one entry per CDR3 protein. The sample yields under 200,000 distinct CDR3 sequences, roughly 10% seen once. Source: non-naive T cells sorted from PBMCs, taken roughly 6 weeks after vaccination. Source of these receptors: a man in his fifties or sixties who received an inactivated influenza vaccine. The CDR3 runs from the conserved cysteine through the conserved F or W. A D gene is named only where the DNA matches it firmly. The size of a clone is reported for some rows only, either as once, few or many, or as a class for expanded clones.

NA,TRBV10-3,NA,15,TRBJ2-2,TGTGCCATCAAAAGGGGAACAGCGAACACCGGGGAGCTGTTTTTT,CAIKRGTANTGELFF
NA,TRBV10-3,many,16,TRBJ1-6,TGTGCCATCAGTGAGGGGACGGCTTGGGGGTATTCACCCCTCCACTTT,CAISEGTAWGYSPLHF
NA,TRBV11-2,many,15,TRBJ2-1,TGTGCCAGCAGCTTTCCGGGACCTATCACGAATGAGCAGTTCTTC,CASSFPGPITNEQFF
TRBD1,TRBV7-8,NA,18,TRBJ2-7,TGTGCCAGCAGCCCGCCCGGGACAGGTATTGGGTTCTCCTACGAGCAGTACTTC,CASSPPGTGIGFSYEQYF
NA,TRBV5-1,few,13,TRBJ2-3,TGCGCCAGCAGCTTGGAAGCCCCAGATACGCAGTATTTT,CASSLEAPDTQYF
TRBD1,TRBV20-1,many,15,TRBJ1-5,TGCAGTGCTAGGAGGACAGGGCTTAGGGATCAGCCCCAGCATTTT,CSARRTGLRDQPQHF
NA,TRBV27,many,16,TRBJ2-1,TGTGCCAGCAGTTCCCCGATGGCTAGCTCCTACAATGAGCAGTTCTTC,CASSSPMASSYNEQFF
TRBD2,TRBV20-1,NA,18,TRBJ2-7,TGCAGTGCTAGATCCCCCTACCGTACTAGCGGGGGGTTCTACGAGCAGTACTTC,CSARSPYRTSGGFYEQYF
TRBD1,TRBV3-1,many,14,TRBJ1-2,TGTGCCAGCAGCCCCCGACAGGGGAGCTATGGCTACACCTTC,CASSPRQGSYGYTF
NA,TRBV10-3,many,12,TRBJ2-4,TGTGCCGTTAAGGGACAAGAAAACATTCAGTACTTC,CAVKGQENIQYF
NA,TRBV4-1,many,11,TRBJ2-2,TGCGCCAGCAGCTCCCCCGGGGAGCTGTTTTTT,CASSSPGELFF
TRBD1,TRBV6-2/TRBV6-3,many,13,TRBJ1-1,TGTGCCAGCAGTTACGCGGGACAGGGTAAAGCTTTCTTT,CASSYAGQGKAFF
TRBD2,TRBV4-3,NA,17,TRBJ2-2,TGCGCCAGCAGCCAAGTGCTAGCGGGAGGGCCTTGGGGGGAGCTGTTTTTT,CASSQVLAGGPWGELFF
NA,TRBV7-2,many,15,TRBJ1-5,TGTGCCAGCAGCCGGGGGGGGGCTCAGCATCAGCCCCAGCATTTT,CASSRGGAQHQPQHF
NA,TRBV5-6,few,15,TRBJ2-1,TGTGCCAGCAGATTCGCAGGGGTCTTCTACAATGAGCAGTTCTTC,CASRFAGVFYNEQFF
TRBD1,TRBV12-3/TRBV12-4,NA,16,TRBJ2-1,TGTGCCAGCAGTTTAGCACGGACAGGGGGCCCCGATGAGCAGTTCTTC,CASSLARTGGPDEQFF
NA,TRBV20-1,NA,16,TRBJ2-7,TGCAGTGCTAGGCACCTAGCAGGAGATTATTCCTACGAGCAGTACTTC,CSARHLAGDYSYEQYF
TRBD2,TRBV28,few,16,TRBJ2-1,TGTGCCAGCAGAAAGGGACTAGCGGGAGCCCACAATGAGCAGTTCTTC,CASRKGLAGAHNEQFF
NA,TRBV10-3,NA,16,TRBJ1-1,TGTGCCATCAGGAAAACCCTCAGGGGAATGAACACTGAAGCTTTCTTT,CAIRKTLRGMNTEAFF
NA,TRBV4-1,NA,15,TRBJ1-5,TGCGCCAGCAGCCAAGTGGTGCGGGGCGGGCAGCCCCAGCATTTT,CASSQVVRGGQPQHF
TRBD1,TRBV9,NA,16,TRBJ2-3,TGTGCCAGCACCCTGTCGGCAGGGGGTGCGACAGATACGCAGTATTTT,CASTLSAGGATDTQYF
NA,TRBV12-3/TRBV12-4,many,12,TRBJ2-4,TGTGCCAGCTTCGGCGGGGAAAACATTCAGTACTTC,CASFGGENIQYF
NA,TRBV7-2,many,14,TRBJ1-1,TGTGCCAGCAGCTTAGAGGGGCGCAACACTGAAGCTTTCTTT,CASSLEGRNTEAFF
TRBD2,TRBV2,few,20,TRBJ2-3,TGTGCCAGCAGTGCCCCGGGACAGGGGACTAGCGGGAGGGAACGGGATACGCAGTATTTT,CASSAPGQGTSGRERDTQYF
TRBD2,TRBV27,NA,15,TRBJ2-1,TGTGCCAGCAGTTTGTCACTAGCGGGAGTCAATGAGCAGTTCTTC,CASSLSLAGVNEQFF
TRBD2,TRBV10-3,many,15,TRBJ2-7,TGTGCCATCAGTGGGGGACTAGCGGGTTCCAGCGAGCAGTACTTC,CAISGGLAGSSEQYF
NA,TRBV20-1,NA,14,TRBJ2-2,TGCAGTGCTGGCACAATTCAAAGGATCTGGGAGCTGTTTTTT,CSAGTIQRIWELFF
NA,TRBV3-1,NA,14,TRBJ2-3,TGTGCCAGCAGCCACGGACTTCGCACAGATACGCAGTATTTT,CASSHGLRTDTQYF
TRBD2,TRBV9,many,15,TRBJ2-7,TGTGCCAGCAGCGTTGGGACTAGCGGGATATACGAGCAGTACTTC,CASSVGTSGIYEQYF
NA,TRBV11-2,NA,13,TRBJ2-7,TGTGCCAGCAGCTTAGAGCGACTAGGCGAGCAGTACTTC,CASSLERLGEQYF
TRBD2,TRBV5-1,few,15,TRBJ2-3,TGCGCCAGCAGCTTTAGCGGGAGAACCGCAGATACGCAGTATTTT,CASSFSGRTADTQYF
TRBD1,TRBV5-1,many,13,TRBJ1-1,TGCGCCAGCAGCCCTGGACAGGGTGCTGAAGCTTTCTTT,CASSPGQGAEAFF
NA,TRBV5-1,many,14,TRBJ2-1,TGCGCCAGCAGCTACCGGGCTCCCTACAATGAGCAGTTCTTC,CASSYRAPYNEQFF
TRBD2,TRBV7-3,few,17,TRBJ2-2,TGTGCCAGCAGCTTGAGGACTAGCGGGAGTGTCTCCGGGGAGCTGTTTTTT,CASSLRTSGSVSGELFF
NA,TRBV2,NA,16,TRBJ2-2,TGTGCCAGCAGTCTAATAGGGACCCCGAACACCGGGGAGCTGTTTTTT,CASSLIGTPNTGELFF
NA,TRBV7-9,NA,13,TRBJ2-7,TGTGCCAGCAGCTTCGGCCTCTCCTACGAGCAGTACTTC,CASSFGLSYEQYF
TRBD1,TRBV11-2,many,16,TRBJ1-1,TGTGCCAGCAGCTTCTTCGGGGGACAGGGATACACTGAAGCTTTCTTT,CASSFFGGQGYTEAFF
TRBD2,TRBV20-1,NA,14,TRBJ2-4,TGCAGTGCTAGAAAGGGACTAGATGAATACATTCAGTACTTC,CSARKGLDEYIQYF
NA,TRBV5-1,NA,14,TRBJ2-4,TGCGCCAGCAGCTTGGGAGGGCCCGGAAACATTCAGTACTTC,CASSLGGPGNIQYF